These 27 T cell receptor beta chains were all obtained from the same sample, sequenced in a study of OX40 agonist ivuxolimab in advanced cancers. The protocol was immunoSEQ multiplex PCR, while the TCRdb copy is restricted to in-frame clones and leaves out a portion. The table has 50,000 to 70,000 clones, around 93% seen once; the top ten hold about 0.4%. The input for sequencing was CD4+ or CD8+ T cells sorted from blood, taken in a trial of the OX40 agonist ivuxolimab. The receptors shown here come from an adult with an advanced solid tumor such as melanoma, head and neck, liver or kidney cancer.

The genes are TRBV27 and TRBJ2-6, with 7 bases that match TRBD1. With 5 bases clipped from V and 0 bases from J, the junction kept 1 base outside the gene matches. The CDR3 is 15 residues long. Germline V lookup: CDR1 MNHEY, CDR2 SMNVEV (reference sequence). The CDR3 spells CASSRGPSGANVLTF. The CDR3 nucleotides are TGTGCCAGCAGTAGGGGGCCCTCTGGGGCCAACGTCCTGACTTTC.

This rearrangement joins TRBV6-4 to TRBJ2-1, with 10 nucleotides matching TRBD1. This CDR3 is built from 13 residues. In germline, CDR1 is MRHNA, CDR2 SNTAGT. Losses at the gene ends were 8 bases for V and 6 bases for J; bases not matched to a gene: 4. The CDR3: CASGTGAPNEQFF. The CDR3 DNA follows: TGTGCCAGCGGGACAGGGGCGCCCAATGAGCAGTTCTTC.

This chain links TRBV25-1 with TRBJ2-1; TRBD2 matches 7 bases. The CDR3 loop spans 14 amino acids. Trimming took 10 bases from V and 6 from J; bases not matched to a gene: 12. CDR1 and CDR2 from the germline V gene are MGHDK and SYGVNS. Here the CDR3 reads CATNPGEGINEQFF. Written as DNA, the CDR3 is TGTGCCACCAATCCCGGGGAGGGTATCAATGAGCAGTTCTTC.

The chain employs TRBV10-3 and TRBJ1-2, with unresolved D. V lost 0 bases and J 8 bases, leaving 13 bases between the germline ends. Germline V gives CDR1 ENHRY, CDR2 SYGVKD. The CDR3 length is 14 residues. This CDR3 is CAISESGALSGYTF. DNA of the CDR3: TGTGCCATCAGTGAGTCGGGCGCCCTGAGCGGCTACACCTTC.

The chain links TRBV29-1 to TRBJ2-2; D remains ambiguous. Per the germline V gene, CDR1 is SQVTM and CDR2 is ANQGSEA. The V end lost 3 bases, the J end lost 5 bases, and 7 bases lay between the germline ends. This CDR3 has 12 amino acids. The CDR3 is CSVDLKTGELFF. CDR3 bases: TGCAGCGTTGATTTAAAGACCGGGGAGCTGTTTTTT.

The chain uses TRBV6-4 and TRBJ2-5; TRBD2 is a possible D gene (5 bases). There are 13 residues in the CDR3. Trimming took off 5 bases at V and 5 bases at J, with 12 bases between the two ends. In germline, CDR1 is MRHNA, CDR2 SNTAGT. This CDR3 is CASSYEGGETQYF. Written as DNA, the CDR3 is TGTGCCAGCAGTTACGAGGGCGGGGAGACCCAGTACTTC.

The chain has TRBV19 and TRBJ1-1; D not certain. V was trimmed by 5 bases and J by 6 bases, leaving 10 bases between them. Germline V CDR1 and CDR2: LNHDA, SQIVND (reference sequence). The CDR3 covers 12 residues. CDR3 DNA sequence: TGTGCCAGTAGTCGATTGGGATCTGAAGCTTTCTTT. It encodes CASSRLGSEAFF.

The CDR3, as DNA: TGTGCCAGCAGTTCTTGGACAGGCGGTTCTAATGAAAAACTGTTTTTT. Its translation is CASSSWTGGSNEKLFF. The chain uses TRBV27 and TRBJ1-4, with TRBD1 matching over 7 bases. The CDR3 is 16 amino acids. J gave up 3 bases and V 4 bases, and 8 bases lay outside the gene matches. Germline CDR1 and CDR2: MNHEY and SMNVEV (reference sequence).

The chain uses TRBV19 and TRBJ1-2; D uncertain. Trimming cost V 2 bases and J 0 bases, with 4 bases left between them. The germline CDR1 and CDR2 sequences are LNHDA and SQIVND (reference sequence). This CDR3 region has 13 residues. In nucleotides, the CDR3 is TGTGCCAGTAGTATAAGGCCTAACTATGGCTACACCTTC. Protein: CASSIRPNYGYTF.

CDR3 protein: CASSHPSRTSYEQYF. The CDR3 nucleotides are TGTGCCAGCAGCCATCCCAGCCGTACCTCCTACGAGCAGTACTTC. The chain has TRBV27 and TRBJ2-7; D is unresolved. The CDR3 sequence is 15 residues long. The germline V and J ends were trimmed by 6 bases and 0 bases, with 15 bases remaining between them. CDR1 and CDR2 (germline): MNHEY, SMNVEV (reference sequence).

The chain couples TRBV5-4 to TRBJ2-2; TRBD2 aligns across 10 bases. From germline, CDR1 is SGHNT and CDR2 YYREEE (reference sequence). Trimming took 0 bases from V and 6 from J; bases not matched to a gene: 8. There are 17 residues in the CDR3. The CDR3 region is CASSLAESGRAAGELFF. DNA of the CDR3: TGTGCCAGCAGCTTGGCCGAGAGCGGGAGGGCGGCCGGGGAGCTGTTTTTT.

The chain has TRBV5-1 and TRBJ2-4; no reliable D call. This CDR3 is 15 amino acids long. Germline loops: CDR1 SGHRS, CDR2 YFSETQ. Between the trimmed V and J ends, which lost 2 bases and 2 bases, there was a span of 11 bases. The CDR3 reads CASSFGGETKNIQYF. The CDR3 DNA reads TGCGCCAGCAGCTTTGGTGGAGAAACCAAAAACATTCAGTACTTC.

The chain couples TRBV6-5 to TRBJ2-5; 9 bases match TRBD1. Germline CDR1 MNHEY, CDR2 SVGAGI. The CDR3 is 15 residues long. V trimming: 6 bases; J trimming: 9 bases; junction bases outside the gene matches: 14. CDR3 in DNA: TGTGCCAGCAGACCCGGACAGGGGAAGAGGGCGGCCCAGTACTTC. Its protein product is CASRPGQGKRAAQYF.

This chain links TRBV7-9 with TRBJ1-1, with D tentatively TRBD1 (5 bases). This CDR3 contains 16 residues. CDR1 is SEHNR and CDR2 is FQNEAQ in the germline V gene (reference sequence). Trimming pared 3 bases from V and 10 bases from J, leaving 24 bases between. CDR3 protein: CASSFIAGVRAGGAFF. Here the CDR3 DNA reads TGTGCCAGCAGCTTTATTGCAGGTGTCCGGGCCGGGGGAGCTTTCTTT.

The rearrangement links TRBV7-2 to TRBJ2-7; unclear D gene. This CDR3 contains 14 residues. Germline CDR1 SGHTA, CDR2 FQGNSA. Trimming removed 6 bases at V and 1 base at J, with 13 bases between. CDR3 amino acids: CASSIPSISYEQYF. CDR3 DNA sequence: TGTGCCAGCAGTATACCAAGTATTTCCTACGAGCAGTACTTC.

This sequence joins TRBV7-9 and TRBJ1-2; 8 bases fit TRBD1. V lost 2 bases, J lost 3 bases, and 14 bases stayed unmatched. Germline loops: CDR1 SEHNR, CDR2 FQNEAQ (reference sequence). This CDR3 comprises 18 residues. The CDR3 here is CASSLIGWKDRVDYGYTF. The CDR3 coding sequence is TGTGCCAGCAGCTTAATTGGGTGGAAGGACAGGGTGGACTATGGCTACACCTTC.

CDR3 DNA sequence: TGTGCCTGGTCCCCCGCGGGGCGGGAGGGCTACGAGCAGTACTTC. Translated: CAWSPAGREGYEQYF. The chain recombines TRBV30 with TRBJ2-7; 9 nucleotides agree with TRBD2. CDR3 length equals 15 residues. Germline V gene sequence: CDR1 GTSNPN, CDR2 SVGIG (reference sequence). V lost 5 bases, J lost 3 bases, and 11 bases stayed unmatched.

The chain joins TRBV7-8 to TRBJ2-3; the D is unclear. Germline loops: CDR1 SGHVS, CDR2 FQNEAQ. The CDR3 runs to 13 residues. Trimming cost V 4 bases and J 6 bases, with 11 bases left between them. This CDR3 reads CASSWLGLDTQYF. The CDR3 coding sequence is TGTGCCAGCAGCTGGCTGGGTCTCGATACGCAGTATTTT.

The CDR3 sequence: CASSLALGAGTGRTTNEKLFF. The CDR3 DNA reads TGTGCCAGCAGCTTAGCGTTGGGCGCCGGGACGGGAAGAACAACTAATGAAAAACTGTTTTTT. The rearrangement uses TRBV7-2 and TRBJ1-4, with D possibly matching TRBD1 (5 bases). This CDR3 contains 21 residues. From germline, CDR1 is SGHTA and CDR2 FQGNSA. Trimming removed 0 bases at V and 0 bases at J, with 23 bases between.

On this clone itself: The sample carries other DNA sequences with the same CDR3. The chain employs TRBV5-4 and TRBJ2-5; D not certain. V was clipped by 1 base and J by 4 bases, with 5 bases between them. Per germline, CDR1 SGHNT and CDR2 YYREEE (reference sequence). The CDR3 runs to 12 residues. DNA for the CDR3: TGTGCCAGCAGCTTGCTGACAGAGACCCAGTACTTC. Translating gives CASSLLTETQYF.

The CDR3 DNA reads as TGTGCCAGCTCACCACCCTCCGCGAACACTGAAGCTTTCTTT. Encoded protein: CASSPPSANTEAFF. This rearrangement joins TRBV18 to TRBJ1-1, with D hard to call. Germline V gene sequence: CDR1 KGHSH, CDR2 LQKENI. CDR3 length: 14 amino acids. The germline V and J ends were trimmed by 0 bases and 1 base, with 6 bases remaining between them.

This chain joins TRBV5-5 and TRBJ1-4; D not resolved. This CDR3 region has 12 residues. Germline V gene lookup returns CDR1 SGHKS and CDR2 YYEKEE (reference sequence). The ends were cut back, 0 bases at V and 11 bases at J, with 8 bases in the middle. The CDR3 nucleotides read TGTGCCAGCAGCTTGGATCGGTTGAAACTGTTTTTT. Its protein product is CASSLDRLKLFF. Drawing the rest from reference TRBV5-5 and TRBJ1-4, the complete variable domain is DAGVTQSPTHLIKTRGQQVTLRCSPISGHKSVSWYQQVLGQGPQFIFQYYEKEERGRGNFPDRFSARQFPNYSSELNVNALLLGDSALYLCASSLDRLKLFFGSGTQLSVL.

V is TRBV14 and J is TRBJ2-2, with TRBD2 as a possible D gene (6 bases). V lost 4 bases and J lost 4, with 10 bases in between. This CDR3 is 14 amino acids long. Germline CDR1 reads SGHDN; CDR2 reads FVKESK. CDR3 in amino acids: CASSRQGLTGELFF. In DNA, the CDR3 is TGTGCCAGCAGCCGGCAGGGACTCACCGGGGAGCTGTTTTTT. The variable domain in full, completed from reference TRBV14 and TRBJ2-2, reads EAGVTQFPSHSVIEKGQTVTLRCDPISGHDNLYWYRRVMGKEIKFLLHFVKESKQDESGMPNNRFLAERTGGTYSTLKVQPAELEDSGVYFCASSRQGLTGELFFGEGSRLTVL.

CDR3: CASSSTSGSIYEQYF. The CDR3 bases are TGTGCCAGCAGCTCTACTAGCGGGAGTATCTACGAGCAGTACTTC. The rearrangement uses TRBV9 and TRBJ2-7, with 11 bases lining up with TRBD2. CDR3 length: 15 amino acids. Looked up from germline, CDR1 is SGDLS and CDR2 is YYNGEE. V lost 4 bases and J lost 3; bases outside the gene matches: 6.

This clone has a single count. The chain recombines TRBV7-2 with TRBJ2-3, with a weak D call TRBD2 (5 bases). The CDR3 runs to 14 residues. V was pared by 2 bases and J by 6 bases, with 12 bases between. The germline V gene has CDR1 SGHTA and CDR2 FQGNSA. CDR3 in DNA: TGTGCCAGCAGCTTAAGGACTGGATGGGATACGCAGTATTTT. Amino acid sequence: CASSLRTGWDTQYF.

J is TRBJ2-1 and V is TRBV7-9, with D tentatively TRBD2 (5 bases). Trimming cost V 1 base and J 6 bases, with 10 bases left between them. The CDR3 length is 14 residues. Per the germline V gene, CDR1 is SEHNR and CDR2 is FQNEAQ (reference sequence). As DNA, the CDR3 is TGTGCCAGCAGCTTAGAGCGGAGTGGCAATGAGCAGTTCTTC. Protein sequence: CASSLERSGNEQFF.

This rearrangement joins TRBV30 to TRBJ1-4, with TRBD1 as a possible D gene (6 bases). Trimming removed 4 bases at V and 0 bases at J, with 15 bases between. The CDR3 has 16 amino acids. CDR1 GTSNPN and CDR2 SVGIG come from the germline V gene (reference sequence). The CDR3: CAWTPGGATTNEKLFF. As DNA, the CDR3 is TGTGCCTGGACTCCTGGGGGGGCTACAACTAATGAAAAACTGTTTTTT.